One TCR beta chain is described in this entry. Under the authors' procedure: Amplifying reference gene primers gave estimates of nucleated cell counts. Method: immunoSEQ multiplex PCR; TCRdb's copy keeps in-frame clones and lacks some. Clone size and V and J calls were adopted from that table, with D and trimming inferred from the DNA. The data contain approximately 67,000 clones, around 87% of them singletons. This record comes from a study of blood T cell repertoires in COVID-19. Study details: Samples of COVID-19 (acute and convalescent) were obtained from the United States, Italy and Spain. T cells, B-cell-depleted T cells, or PBMCs supplied cDNA or gDNA.

This CDR3 is built from 14 residues. The germline gives CDR1 GTSNPN, CDR2 SVGIG (reference sequence). V was pared by 4 bases and J by 0 bases, with 10 bases between. The source material was peripheral blood. The receptor was isolated from a man aged 45-65 years with active COVID-19. The chain has TRBV30 and TRBJ1-3, with D perhaps TRBD1 (5 bases). This chain's CDR3 is CAWMDKSSGNTIYF. The CDR3 nucleotides read TGTGCCTGGATGGACAAGAGCTCTGGAAACACCATATATTTT.